This T cell receptor (beta chain) was found in a study of shared clonotypes between healthy human individuals. As for the study in general: CD4 naive and memory got three plates each, CD8 naive two, CD8 memory one. Overall study findings and caveats: Clonotypes not shared had lower generation probabilities than those common to all four donors. It was the few donors that limited the genetic and exposure-history diversity represented. Researchers found naive subsets generally carried larger estimated richness than memory subsets.

Assay used: immunoSEQ multiplex PCR; TCRdb lists only in-frame clones, some missing. The table has about 2.4 million clones, about 92% seen once. The V gene end was trimmed by 5 bases and the J gene end by 3 bases; junction bases not matched to a gene: 6. The CDR3 covers 15 residues. Germline V lookup: CDR1 SGHTA, CDR2 FQGTGA. Turning to this clone: Its antigen is currently unknown.

This sequence was found in a man in his late teens or twenties in good health. Sample: naive CD4+ T cells sorted from blood. Subset of the sample: CD45RA+ positively selected. This chain joins TRBV7-3 and TRBJ2-5; 10 bases map to TRBD2. CDR3 in DNA: TGTGCCAGCAGCCGGCATGGACTAGCGGAAGAGACCCAGTACTTC. It codes for CASSRHGLAEETQYF.